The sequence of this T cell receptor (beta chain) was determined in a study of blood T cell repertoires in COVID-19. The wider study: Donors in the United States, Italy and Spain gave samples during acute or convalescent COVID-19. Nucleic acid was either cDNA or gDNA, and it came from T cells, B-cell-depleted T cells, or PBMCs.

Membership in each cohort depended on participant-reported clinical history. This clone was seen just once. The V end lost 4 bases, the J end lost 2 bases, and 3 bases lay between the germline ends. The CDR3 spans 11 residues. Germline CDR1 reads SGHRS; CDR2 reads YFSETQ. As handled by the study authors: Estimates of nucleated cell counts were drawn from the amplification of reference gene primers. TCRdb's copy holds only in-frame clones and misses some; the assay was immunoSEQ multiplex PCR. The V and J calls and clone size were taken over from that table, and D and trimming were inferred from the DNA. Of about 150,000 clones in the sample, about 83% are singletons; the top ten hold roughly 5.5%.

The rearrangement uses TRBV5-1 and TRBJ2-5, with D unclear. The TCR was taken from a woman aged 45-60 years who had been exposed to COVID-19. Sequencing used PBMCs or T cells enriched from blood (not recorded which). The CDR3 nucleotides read TGCGCCAGCAGCCTGCAAGAGACCCAGTACTTC. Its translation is CASSLQETQYF.